This TCR beta chain originates from a study of blood T cells in healthy people across ages. There are 18 residues in the CDR3. Trimming took 6 bases from V and 5 from J; bases not matched to a gene: 14. Germline V gene sequence: CDR1 MNHNS, CDR2 SASEGT. For the second PCR, which ran for about 7 to 11 cycles, a sample-barcoded 5' primer and a J-beta primer mix were used. One entry per CDR3 protein results from TCRdb running MiXCR on the 5' RACE reads. The sample lists 700,000 or so distinct CDR3 sequences, around 41% occurring once. The sequence came from a man older than 75 in good health. The rearrangement uses TRBV6-1 and TRBJ2-5; 14 nucleotides agree with TRBD2. Source material: blood. The CDR3: CASRSGLAGANMRETQYF. CDR3 DNA sequence: TGTGCCAGCAGATCGGGACTAGCGGGAGCCAACATGAGGGAGACCCAGTACTTC.